Shown below are 29 T cell receptor beta chains from a single sample sequenced in a study of cytomegalovirus exposure and HLA in healthy donors. The PCR had 60 Vbeta and 13 Jbeta primers. Clones were read by immunoSEQ multiplex PCR, and TCRdb kept only the in-frame ones, dropping some. The repertoire holds about 98,000 clones, with around two thirds as singletons. What was sequenced was PBMCs. The receptors here all came from a male donor in good health and CMV-seronegative.

The chain employs TRBV7-6 and TRBJ1-3; 8 nucleotides align to TRBD1. Germline-derived CDR1 and CDR2 are SGHVS and FNYEAQ. V lost 5 bases to trimming and J lost 0 bases; unmatched junction nucleotides: 3. This CDR3 comprises 15 residues. The DNA for the CDR3 is TGTGCCAGCAGCCGCGGGACAGGCTCTGGAAACACCATATATTTT. Residues: CASSRGTGSGNTIYF.

The genes are TRBV7-6 and TRBJ2-7; no reliable D call. The germline CDR1 and CDR2 sequences are SGHVS and FNYEAQ. This CDR3 is 14 amino acids long. Trimming left V 5 bases short and J 3 bases short, with 14 bases between. In nucleotides, the CDR3 is TGTGCCAGCAGCGTAAACAGTCCCGGCTACGAGCAGTACTTC. It translates to CASSVNSPGYEQYF.

The CDR3 DNA sequence: TGTGCCAGTACTGAGGAAATTAGCACAGATACGCAGTATTTT. Its translation: CASTEEISTDTQYF. The chain employs TRBV19 and TRBJ2-3, with unresolved D. Germline values: CDR1 LNHDA, CDR2 SQIVND (reference sequence). The V end lost 7 bases, the J end lost 0 bases, and 11 bases lay between the germline ends. This CDR3 has 14 residues. Full variable domain (outside the CDR3, taken from reference TRBV19 and TRBJ2-3): DGGITQSPKYLFRKEGQNVTLSCEQNLNHDAMYWYRQDPGQGLRLIYYSQIVNDFQKGDIAEGYSVSREKKESFPLTVTSAQKNPTAFYLCASTEEISTDTQYFGPGTRLTVL.

The chain joins TRBV4-2 to TRBJ2-5, with TRBD2 identical over 8 bases. The DNA end favors TRBJ2-7, so the J call may be wrong. The CDR3 loop spans 16 amino acids. Germline loops: CDR1 LGHNA, CDR2 YNFKEQ. CDR3 coding DNA: TGTGCCAGCAGCCCCGAGACGAGCGGGAGAATGTACGAGCAGTACTTC. Protein sequence: CASSPETSGRMYEQYF.

The chain links TRBV6-4 to TRBJ1-1; a weak D match, TRBD1 (6 bases). Germline CDR1 MRHNA, CDR2 SNTAGT. The CDR3 has 15 amino acids. Trimming stripped 8 bases from V and 1 base from J, with 17 bases between. CDR3: CASSEGGATNTEAFF. Here the CDR3 DNA reads TGTGCCAGCTCCGAAGGGGGGGCGACGAACACTGAAGCTTTCTTT.

The rearrangement uses TRBV10-2 and TRBJ2-3, with TRBD2 matching 7 bases. The V gene end was trimmed by 8 bases and the J gene end by 2 bases; junction bases not matched to a gene: 10. The CDR3 is 15 amino acids. Germline CDR1 WSHSY, CDR2 SAAADI. The CDR3: CASLTQRGNTDTQYF. Written as DNA, the CDR3 is TGCGCCAGCCTAACCCAGCGGGGAAACACAGATACGCAGTATTTT.

A few counts support this clone. This CDR3 reads CASSGFEDLLTDTQYF. CDR3 sequence (DNA): TGTGCCAGTAGTGGATTTGAGGACTTACTAACAGATACGCAGTATTTT. The chain joins TRBV19 to TRBJ2-3; maybe TRBD2 (5 bases). This CDR3 is built from 16 residues. The V end lost 5 bases, the J end lost 3 bases, and 18 bases lay between the germline ends. CDR1 is LNHDA and CDR2 is SQIVND in the germline V gene (reference sequence).

The V call is TRBV6-1, the J call TRBJ2-1, with no clear D. The germline gives CDR1 MNHNS, CDR2 SASEGT. The CDR3 loop spans 13 amino acids. Trimming stripped 8 bases from V and 1 base from J, with 9 bases between. The CDR3 DNA is TGTGCCAGCGAGGTTAGTTCCTACAATGAGCAGTTCTTC. Translating it yields CASEVSSYNEQFF.

The chain joins TRBV5-1 to TRBJ2-7, with D unresolved. Germline CDR1 is SGHRS and CDR2 is YFSETQ. The CDR3 length is 14 residues. V lost 5 bases to trimming and J lost 0 bases, with 12 bases between them. The CDR3, as DNA: TGCGCCAGCAGTATCCAGGCAAGCTCCTACGAGCAGTACTTC. It is translated as CASSIQASSYEQYF.

CDR3 loop: CASSQGQDYEQYF. The CDR3 DNA sequence: TGCGCCAGCAGCCAAGGACAGGACTACGAGCAGTACTTC. The chain has TRBV4-3 and TRBJ2-7; tentative D call: TRBD1 (6 bases). Germline V gives CDR1 LGHNA, CDR2 YSLEER. The CDR3 length is 13 residues. V lost 1 base and J lost 3, with 7 bases in between.

V and J are TRBV4-1 and TRBJ2-7, with TRBD1 as a possible D gene (5 bases). CDR1 and CDR2 (germline): MGHRA, YSYEKL. This CDR3 is built from 15 residues. V lost 3 bases and J lost 0, with 12 bases in between. This chain's CDR3 is CASSHAADSSYEQYF. The CDR3, as DNA: TGCGCCAGCAGCCACGCAGCTGACAGCTCCTACGAGCAGTACTTC.

The rearrangement links TRBV29-1 to TRBJ1-2; 7 bases are a match to TRBD1. CDR1 and CDR2 from the germline V gene are SQVTM and ANQGSEA. V was clipped by 3 bases and J by 3 bases; unmatched bases: 1. This CDR3 is built from 12 residues. CDR3 protein: CSVDRGDYGYTF. The CDR3 DNA reads TGCAGCGTTGACAGGGGGGACTATGGCTACACCTTC.

The V call is TRBV11-2, the J call TRBJ2-7; D not resolved. The V end was cut by 0 bases, the J end by 5 bases, with 5 bases between. This CDR3 spans 12 amino acids. Germline V gene data show CDR1 as SGHAT and CDR2 as FQNNGV. CDR3 in amino acids: CASSLDYHEQYF. CDR3 nucleotide sequence: TGTGCCAGCAGCTTAGATTATCACGAGCAGTACTTC. Full variable domain (remainder filled in from reference TRBV11-2 and TRBJ2-7): EAGVAQSPRYKIIEKRQSVAFWCNPISGHATLYWYQQILGQGPKLLIQFQNNGVVDDSQLPKDRFSAERLKGVDSTLKIQPAKLEDSAVYLCASSLDYHEQYFGPGTRLTVT.

The V call is TRBV19, the J call TRBJ2-7; 11 bases are a match to TRBD2. Germline CDR1 LNHDA, CDR2 SQIVND (reference sequence). The length of the CDR3 is 14 residues. The junction had 4 bases not matched to a gene; V was cut back by 6 bases and J by 3 bases. The CDR3 DNA is TGTGCCAGTAGCGACGGACTAGCGGGCTACGAGCAGTACTTC. Amino acids: CASSDGLAGYEQYF.

V is TRBV4-1 and J is TRBJ1-4; D remains ambiguous. V was shortened by 4 bases and J by 0 bases, with 9 bases between the two germline ends. The length of the CDR3 is 15 residues. The germline CDR1 and CDR2 sequences are MGHRA and YSYEKL. The DNA of the CDR3 is TGCGCCAGCAGCCCGTACAGAACAACTAATGAAAAACTGTTTTTT. Amino acids: CASSPYRTTNEKLFF.

The V call is TRBV28, the J call TRBJ1-5; 7 bases match TRBD1. This CDR3 contains 16 residues. Germline-derived CDR1 and CDR2 are MDHEN and SYDVKM. V shed 2 bases, J shed 5 bases, and the junction held 9 bases outside the gene matches. This CDR3 is CASSLRPGGWDQPQHF. CDR3 sequence (DNA): TGTGCCAGCAGTTTAAGGCCAGGGGGATGGGATCAGCCCCAGCATTTT.

This clone has only a few counts. The rearrangement uses TRBV10-3 and TRBJ2-7, with 9 bases aligning to TRBD1. Trimming at V came to 5 bases and at J to 5 bases, leaving 7 bases not matched to a gene. The germline CDR1 and CDR2 sequences are ENHRY and SYGVKD. The length of the CDR3 is 14 residues. The CDR3: CAISPGTGNNEQYF. CDR3 DNA: TGTGCCATCAGTCCCGGGACAGGGAACAACGAGCAGTACTTC.

The rearrangement links TRBV28 to TRBJ1-1, with D unresolved. Trimming took off 6 bases at V and 4 bases at J, with 15 bases between the two ends. Germline V gives CDR1 MDHEN, CDR2 SYDVKM. The CDR3 is 14 amino acids. The CDR3 loop is CASSPSRSATEAFF. In DNA, the CDR3 is TGTGCCAGCAGCCCAAGCCGGAGTGCCACTGAAGCTTTCTTT.

The chain has TRBV2 and TRBJ2-7; 7 positions agree with TRBD1. CDR1 and CDR2 from the germline V gene are SNHLY and FYNNEI. The CDR3 contains 15 residues. V trimming: 1 base; J trimming: 5 bases; junction bases outside the gene matches: 8. This chain's CDR3 is CASSEEATGWDEQYF. The CDR3 coding sequence is TGTGCCAGCAGTGAAGAAGCGACAGGGTGGGACGAGCAGTACTTC.

The chain joins TRBV7-9 to TRBJ2-7; D might be TRBD2 (5 bases). Germline CDR1 and CDR2: SEHNR and FQNEAQ (reference sequence). This CDR3 comprises 13 residues. The V gene lost 1 base and the J gene lost 6 bases, with 10 bases spanning the gap. The CDR3 DNA reads TGTGCCAGCAGCTTAGGAGGAGGATCCGAGCAGTACTTC. Its protein is CASSLGGGSEQYF.

The chain recombines TRBV28 with TRBJ2-7; TRBD1 aligns across 10 bases. The CDR3 consists of 18 residues. Trimming at V came to 4 bases and at J to 2 bases, leaving 14 bases not matched to a gene. The germline gives CDR1 MDHEN, CDR2 SYDVKM. For the CDR3, the DNA is TGTGCCAGCAGTTCCCTTTTTCGGGACAGGGGCCGCACCTACGAGCAGTACTTC. This translates into CASSSLFRDRGRTYEQYF.

The chain has TRBV11-3 and TRBJ1-1, with 7 nucleotides matching TRBD1. CDR3 length: 14 residues. Germline V gene lookup returns CDR1 SGHNT and CDR2 YENEEA. V shed 5 bases, J shed 4 bases, and the junction held 7 bases outside the gene matches. Here the CDR3 DNA reads TGTGCCAGCAGCCCTAGACAGGGATTCACTGAAGCTTTCTTT. As protein: CASSPRQGFTEAFF.

The table lists this clone with a few counts. The rearrangement joins TRBV9 to TRBJ2-4, with a tentative D call TRBD1 (5 bases). Germline CDR1 reads SGDLS; CDR2 reads YYNGEE. The length of the CDR3 is 14 residues. Trimming removed 0 bases from V and 4 bases from J, with 8 bases in between. This CDR3 reads CASSVGAGKNIQYF. The CDR3, as DNA: TGTGCCAGCAGCGTAGGGGCAGGGAAAAACATTCAGTACTTC. The complete variable domain, with remaining parts taken from reference TRBV9 and TRBJ2-4, reads DSGVTQTPKHLITATGQRVTLRCSPRSGDLSVYWYQQSLDQGLQFLIQYYNGEERAKGNILERFSAQQFPDLHSELNLSSLELGDSALYFCASSVGAGKNIQYFGAGTRLSVL.

The chain couples TRBV9 to TRBJ2-7, with 7 bases matching TRBD1. Germline values: CDR1 SGDLS, CDR2 YYNGEE. The junction had 4 bases not matched to a gene; V was cut back by 3 bases and J by 1 base. This CDR3 region has 14 residues. CDR3 loop: CASSGTGTSYEQYF. CDR3 nucleotides: TGTGCCAGCAGCGGGACAGGTACGTCCTACGAGCAGTACTTC.

This rearrangement joins TRBV4-3 to TRBJ2-2, with TRBD1 as a possible D gene (5 bases). CDR1 and CDR2 from the germline V gene are LGHNA and YSLEER. This CDR3 is built from 13 residues. Trimming left V 5 bases short and J 5 bases short, with 9 bases between. The CDR3 nucleotides read TGCGCCAGCAGCTTTCGGACAACCGGGGAGCTGTTTTTT. Translating it yields CASSFRTTGELFF.

In its sample, this clone was seen once. The chain couples TRBV19 to TRBJ1-2; D remains unclear. The V end was cut by 3 bases, the J end by 4 bases, with 9 bases between. Germline values: CDR1 LNHDA, CDR2 SQIVND (reference sequence). The CDR3 consists of 13 residues. CDR3 nucleotide sequence: TGTGCCAGTAGTATTACAGACCCCTATGGCTACACCTTC. It encodes CASSITDPYGYTF.

The gene calls are TRBV15 and TRBJ2-7; 10 bases line up with TRBD2. V shed 3 bases, J shed 7 bases, and the junction held 9 bases outside the gene matches. Germline CDR1 is LNHNV and CDR2 is YYDKDF (reference sequence). This CDR3 region has 15 residues. CDR3 protein: CATSSTGLAAREQYF. CDR3 coding DNA: TGTGCCACCAGCAGCACAGGACTAGCGGCACGAGAGCAGTACTTC.

The chain recombines TRBV5-1 with TRBJ2-3; 8 bases align to TRBD1. J was trimmed by 5 bases and V by 0 bases; bases with no gene match: 5. Germline CDR1 SGHRS, CDR2 YFSETQ. CDR3 length: 15 residues. Here the CDR3 DNA reads TGCGCCAGCAGCTTGGGTGTCAGGGGGCGAGATACGCAGTATTTT. Protein: CASSLGVRGRDTQYF.

This rearrangement joins TRBV7-9 to TRBJ2-7, with D maybe TRBD1 (5 bases). V lost 3 bases and J lost 0, with 12 bases in between. CDR1 SEHNR and CDR2 FQNEAQ come from the germline V gene (reference sequence). The CDR3 extends over 15 amino acids. CDR3 DNA sequence: TGTGCCAGCAGCTTTACAGGTTTGGGCTCCTACGAGCAGTACTTC. It codes for CASSFTGLGSYEQYF. The full variable domain, its missing parts supplied by reference TRBV7-9 and TRBJ2-7, is DTGVSQNPRHKITKRGQNVTFRCDPISEHNRLYWYRQTLGQGPEFLTYFQNEAQLEKSRLLSDRFSAERPKGSFSTLEIQRTEQGDSAMYLCASSFTGLGSYEQYFGPGTRLTVT.